This T cell receptor (beta chain) stems from a study of lymphopenia after photon versus proton radiotherapy. The study, taken as a whole, reports: After lymphocyte nadir, photon-treated repertoires showed oligoclonal expansion, especially CD8+ Temra. Authors raise, but do not show, better survival with proton therapy.

Repertoires were generated with immunoSEQ multiplex PCR, while TCRdb's copy carries only in-frame clones and drops some. The profile shows 20,000 to 25,000 clones, 80% to 95% of them singletons. Per the germline V gene, CDR1 is SGHRS and CDR2 is YFSETQ. The CDR3 contains 14 residues. J was trimmed by 5 bases and V by 1 base; bases with no gene match: 4. Comments on this clone: As yet, its antigen is unknown.

The V gene is TRBV5-1, the J gene TRBJ2-7; 9 bases agree with TRBD1. Sequences were derived from peripheral blood, sampled from a patient treated with proton-based radiotherapy. The TCR originated in a woman aged 70-85 years with pancreatic cancer. Some clones in this sample may be carry-over from other donors' samples. In nucleotides, the CDR3 is TGCGCCAGCAGCTTGTCACAGGGGGCTCACGAGCAGTACTTC. It is translated as CASSLSQGAHEQYF.